The entry below describes one T cell receptor (beta chain). Its antigen is still unknown. Researchers report isolating at least 7 million PBMCs per sample. The total RNA that was extracted per sample amounted to at least 6 micrograms. These data come from a study of blood T cells in healthy people across ages. Findings and limits, study-wide: The study lacked donor CMV status, which possibly confounded expanded clonotype changes.

Sample-barcoded 5' priming and a J-beta primer mix drove a second PCR of roughly 7 to 11 cycles. A template-switch adaptor that had 12 random nucleotides put a tag on each cDNA molecule. TCRdb reprocessed the 5' RACE reads via MiXCR and lists one record per CDR3 protein. The repertoire consists of hundreds of thousands of distinct CDR3 sequences, with around 32% occurring once and the leading ten covering 15% to 19%. The sequence derives from a woman aged 80 or over in good health. Material for sequencing was blood.

In DNA, the CDR3 is TGCAGTGCCCAGAGGTTAACAAACACTGAAGCTTTCTTT. Translated, it gives CSAQRLTNTEAFF. The rearrangement uses TRBV20-1 and TRBJ1-1, with D unresolved. Germline CDR1 DFQATT, CDR2 SNEGSKA (reference sequence). The V and J ends lost 6 bases and 2 bases respectively, with 13 bases between them. This CDR3 is built from 13 residues.